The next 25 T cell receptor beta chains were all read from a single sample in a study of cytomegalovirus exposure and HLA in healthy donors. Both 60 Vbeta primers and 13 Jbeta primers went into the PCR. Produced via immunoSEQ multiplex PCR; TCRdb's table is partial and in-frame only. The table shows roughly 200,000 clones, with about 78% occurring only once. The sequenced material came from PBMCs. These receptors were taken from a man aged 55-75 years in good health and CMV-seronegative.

The CDR3 nucleotides read TGCGCCAGCAGCCAAGGCGGAGCCTCCTACGAGCAGTACTTC. Residues: CASSQGGASYEQYF. The chain joins TRBV4-1 to TRBJ2-7; D is unresolved. The germline V and J ends were trimmed by 1 base and 0 bases, with 7 bases remaining between them. The CDR3 runs 14 residues. Per the germline V gene, CDR1 is MGHRA and CDR2 is YSYEKL.

The CDR3 here is CATSRIFTGNNEQFF. DNA for the CDR3: TGTGCCACCAGCAGAATTTTTACAGGGAACAATGAGCAGTTCTTC. V gene TRBV15 combines with J gene TRBJ2-1; D might be TRBD1 (6 bases). The germline CDR1 and CDR2 sequences are LNHNV and YYDKDF (reference sequence). V was shortened by 2 bases and J by 5 bases, with 13 bases between the two germline ends. This CDR3 has 15 amino acids.

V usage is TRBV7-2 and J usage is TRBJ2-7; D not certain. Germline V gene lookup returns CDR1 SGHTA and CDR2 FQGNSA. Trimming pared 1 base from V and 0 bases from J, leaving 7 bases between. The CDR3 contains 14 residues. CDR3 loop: CASSLVADSYEQYF. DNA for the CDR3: TGTGCCAGCAGCTTAGTTGCGGACTCCTACGAGCAGTACTTC.

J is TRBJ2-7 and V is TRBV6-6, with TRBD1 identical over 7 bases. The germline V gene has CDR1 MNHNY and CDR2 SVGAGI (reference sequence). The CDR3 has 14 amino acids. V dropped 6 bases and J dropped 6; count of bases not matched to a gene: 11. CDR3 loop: CASRGTAPQSEQYF. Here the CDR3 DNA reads TGTGCCAGCAGGGGGACAGCCCCTCAGAGCGAGCAGTACTTC.

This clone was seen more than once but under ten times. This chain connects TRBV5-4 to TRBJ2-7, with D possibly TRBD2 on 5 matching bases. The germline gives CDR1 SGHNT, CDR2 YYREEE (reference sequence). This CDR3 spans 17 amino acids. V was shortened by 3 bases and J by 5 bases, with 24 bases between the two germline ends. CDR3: CASSSTRTFLGYDEQYF. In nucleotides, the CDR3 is TGTGCCAGCAGCTCCACCAGGACTTTTCTGGGGTACGACGAGCAGTACTTC.

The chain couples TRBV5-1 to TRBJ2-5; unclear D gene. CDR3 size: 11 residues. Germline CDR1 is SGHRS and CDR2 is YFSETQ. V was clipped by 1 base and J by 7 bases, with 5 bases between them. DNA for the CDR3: TGCGCCAGCAGCTTGTTTCGGACCCAGTACTTC. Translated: CASSLFRTQYF. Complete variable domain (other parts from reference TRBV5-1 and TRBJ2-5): KAGVTQTPRYLIKTRGQQVTLSCSPISGHRSVSWYQQTPGQGLQFLFEYFSETQRNKGNFPGRFSGRQFSNSRSEMNVSTLELGDSALYLCASSLFRTQYFGPGTRLLVL.

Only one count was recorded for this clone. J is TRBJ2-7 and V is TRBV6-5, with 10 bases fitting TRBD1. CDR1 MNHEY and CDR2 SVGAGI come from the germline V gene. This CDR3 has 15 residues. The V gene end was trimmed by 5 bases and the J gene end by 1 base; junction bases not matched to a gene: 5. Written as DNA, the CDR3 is TGTGCCAGCAGTCAGACAGGGGGCGCGTCCTACGAGCAGTACTTC. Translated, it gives CASSQTGGASYEQYF.

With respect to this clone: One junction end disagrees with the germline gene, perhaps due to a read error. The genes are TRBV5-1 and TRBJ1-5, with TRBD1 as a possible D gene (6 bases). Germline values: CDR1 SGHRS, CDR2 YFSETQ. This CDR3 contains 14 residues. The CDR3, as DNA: TGCGCCAGCAGCTTGACAGGGCGACAGCAGCCCCAGAATTTT. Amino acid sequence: CASSLTGRQQPQNF.

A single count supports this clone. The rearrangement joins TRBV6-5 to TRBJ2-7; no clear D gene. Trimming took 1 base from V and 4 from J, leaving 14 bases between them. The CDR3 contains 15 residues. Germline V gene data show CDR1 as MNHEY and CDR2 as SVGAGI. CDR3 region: CASSYFRGPPYEQYF. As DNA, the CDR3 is TGTGCCAGCAGTTACTTTAGAGGTCCCCCATACGAGCAGTACTTC.

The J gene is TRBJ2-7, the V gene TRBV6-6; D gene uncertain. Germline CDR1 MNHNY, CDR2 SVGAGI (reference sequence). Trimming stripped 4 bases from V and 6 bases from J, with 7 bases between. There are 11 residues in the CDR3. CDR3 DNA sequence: TGTGCCAGCAGTTTGAGAGGCGAGCAGTACTTC. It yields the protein CASSLRGEQYF.

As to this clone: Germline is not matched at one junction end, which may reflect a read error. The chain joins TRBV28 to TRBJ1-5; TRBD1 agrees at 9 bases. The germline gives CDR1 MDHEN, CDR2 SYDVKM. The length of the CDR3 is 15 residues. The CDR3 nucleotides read TGTGCCAGCAGTCGACAGGGGGGACTGTCGGGGCCCCAGAATTTT. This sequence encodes CASSRQGGLSGPQNF.

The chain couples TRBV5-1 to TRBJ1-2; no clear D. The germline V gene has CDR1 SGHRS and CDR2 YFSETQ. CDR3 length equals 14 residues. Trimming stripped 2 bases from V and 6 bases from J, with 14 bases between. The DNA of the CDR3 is TGCGCCAGCAGCTTCGAGGGAGTATCTGATGGCTACACCTTC. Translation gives CASSFEGVSDGYTF.

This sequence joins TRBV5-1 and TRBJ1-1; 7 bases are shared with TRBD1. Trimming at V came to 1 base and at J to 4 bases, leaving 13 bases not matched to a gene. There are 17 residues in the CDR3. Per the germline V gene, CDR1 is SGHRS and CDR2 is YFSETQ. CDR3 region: CASSLRRGTSGGTEAFF. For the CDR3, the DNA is TGCGCCAGCAGCTTGCGTCGGGGGACGTCAGGGGGCACTGAAGCTTTCTTT. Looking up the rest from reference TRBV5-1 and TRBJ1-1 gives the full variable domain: KAGVTQTPRYLIKTRGQQVTLSCSPISGHRSVSWYQQTPGQGLQFLFEYFSETQRNKGNFPGRFSGRQFSNSRSEMNVSTLELGDSALYLCASSLRRGTSGGTEAFFGQGTRLTVV.

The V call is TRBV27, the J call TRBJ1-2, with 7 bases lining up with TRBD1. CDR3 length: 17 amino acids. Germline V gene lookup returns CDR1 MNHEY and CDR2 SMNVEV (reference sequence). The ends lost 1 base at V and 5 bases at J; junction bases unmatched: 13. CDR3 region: CASSLFGQAQRRYGYTF. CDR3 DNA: TGTGCCAGCAGTTTATTCGGACAGGCCCAAAGGAGGTATGGCTACACCTTC.

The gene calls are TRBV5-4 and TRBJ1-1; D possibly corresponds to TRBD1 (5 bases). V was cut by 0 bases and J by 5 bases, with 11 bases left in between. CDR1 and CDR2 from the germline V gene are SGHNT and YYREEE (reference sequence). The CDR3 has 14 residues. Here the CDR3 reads CASSLGGGGTEAFF. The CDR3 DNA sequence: TGTGCCAGCAGCTTGGGTGGGGGGGGGACTGAAGCTTTCTTT. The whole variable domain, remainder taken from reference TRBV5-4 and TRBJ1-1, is ETGVTQSPTHLIKTRGQQVTLRCSSQSGHNTVSWYQQALGQGPQFIFQYYREEENGRGNFPPRFSGLQFPNYSSELNVNALELDDSALYLCASSLGGGGTEAFFGQGTRLTVV.

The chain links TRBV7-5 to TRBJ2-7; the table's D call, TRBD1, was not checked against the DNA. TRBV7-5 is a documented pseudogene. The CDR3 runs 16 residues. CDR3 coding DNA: TGTGCCAGAAGCCTCGCGGTTTCCGGGACAACCTACGAGCAGTACTTC. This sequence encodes CARSLAVSGTTYEQYF.

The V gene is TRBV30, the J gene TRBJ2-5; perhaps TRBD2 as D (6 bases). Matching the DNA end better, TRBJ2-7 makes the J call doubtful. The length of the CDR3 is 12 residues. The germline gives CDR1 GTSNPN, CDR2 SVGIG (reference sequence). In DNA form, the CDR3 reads TGTGCCTGGACAGCGGACTACTACGAGCAGTACTTC. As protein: CAWTADYYEQYF.

The CDR3 here is CASSLPGQGPQETQYF. The CDR3 nucleotides read TGTGCCAGTAGTTTACCGGGACAGGGGCCCCAAGAGACCCAGTACTTC. The chain carries TRBV19 and TRBJ2-5; 10 bases are a match to TRBD1. The CDR3 is 16 residues long. V dropped 5 bases and J dropped 1; count of bases not matched to a gene: 7. Per germline, CDR1 LNHDA and CDR2 SQIVND (reference sequence).

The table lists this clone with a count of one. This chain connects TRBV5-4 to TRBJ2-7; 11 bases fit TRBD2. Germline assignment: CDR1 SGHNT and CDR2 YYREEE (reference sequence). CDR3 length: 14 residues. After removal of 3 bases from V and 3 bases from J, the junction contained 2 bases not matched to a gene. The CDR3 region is CASSSTSGGYEQYF. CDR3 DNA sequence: TGTGCCAGCAGCTCCACTAGCGGGGGCTACGAGCAGTACTTC.

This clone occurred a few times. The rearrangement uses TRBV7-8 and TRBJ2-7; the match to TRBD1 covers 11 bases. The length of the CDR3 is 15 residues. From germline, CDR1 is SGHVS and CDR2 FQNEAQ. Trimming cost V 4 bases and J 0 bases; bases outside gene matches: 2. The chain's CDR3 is CASSSGQGVSYEQYF. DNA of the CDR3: TGTGCCAGCAGCTCGGGACAGGGGGTCTCCTACGAGCAGTACTTC.

This CDR3 is CASRDNRGWQFF. CDR3 DNA: TGTGCCAGCAGAGATAACAGGGGCTGGCAGTTCTTC. V is TRBV7-6 and J is TRBJ2-1; 7 nucleotides agree with TRBD1. Germline V gene lookup returns CDR1 SGHVS and CDR2 FNYEAQ. There are 12 residues in the CDR3. V gave up 6 bases and J gave up 12 bases; unmatched junction bases: 8.

The CDR3 loop reads CASSQGDIVPDNEQFF. The CDR3 DNA reads as TGTGCCAGCAGCCAAGGGGACATTGTTCCCGACAATGAGCAGTTCTTC. V is TRBV4-2 and J is TRBJ2-1, with a weak D call TRBD1 (6 bases). CDR3 length: 16 residues. Deletions cut 1 base from V and 5 bases from J, with 15 bases between. In germline, CDR1 is LGHNA, CDR2 YNFKEQ.

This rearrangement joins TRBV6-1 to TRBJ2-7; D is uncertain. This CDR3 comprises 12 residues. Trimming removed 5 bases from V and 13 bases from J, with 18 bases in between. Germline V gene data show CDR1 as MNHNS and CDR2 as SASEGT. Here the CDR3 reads CASSPRVEASYF. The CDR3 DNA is TGTGCCAGCAGTCCCCGGGTAGAAGCTTCCTACTTC.

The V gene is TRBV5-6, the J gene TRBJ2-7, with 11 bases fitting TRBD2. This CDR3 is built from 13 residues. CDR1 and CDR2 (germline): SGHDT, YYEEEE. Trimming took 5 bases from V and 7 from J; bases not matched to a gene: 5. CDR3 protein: CASSSGRAGEQYF. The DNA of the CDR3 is TGTGCCAGCAGTAGCGGGAGGGCCGGTGAGCAGTACTTC. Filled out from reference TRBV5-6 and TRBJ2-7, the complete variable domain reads DAGVTQSPTHLIKTRGQQVTLRCSPKSGHDTVSWYQQALGQGPQFIFQYYEEEERQRGNFPDRFSGHQFPNYSSELNVNALLLGDSALYLCASSSGRAGEQYFGPGTRLTVT.

This CDR3 reads CASSTPGEGNTIYF. The CDR3 nucleotides read TGTGCCAGCAGCACCCCGGGGGAAGGAAACACCATATATTTT. The rearrangement joins TRBV7-6 to TRBJ1-3; D is possibly TRBD1 (5 bases). V lost 5 bases and J lost 4, with 12 bases in between. CDR1 SGHVS and CDR2 FNYEAQ come from the germline V gene. The CDR3 has 14 amino acids.